This TCR beta chain is drawn from a study of CD8+CD57+ T cells in acquired aplastic anemia. Study outcomes and limitations: A set of some 28 CD8+ CDR3 sequences was shared between patients and controls, and these sequences appeared highly expressed in patients.

Remarks on this clonotype: Its antigen is not identified. The germline gene is not matched at one end of the junction; a read error may be the cause.

The template for TCR beta VDJ and CDR3 sequence profiling was genomic DNA. Via MiXCR, TCRdb re-called the reads, giving one row per CDR3 protein. The sample has 200,000 to 300,000 distinct CDR3 sequences; less than 85% are singletons. Flow cytometry had shown expanded CD8+CD57+ cells in the patients chosen for sequencing. No patient had been given any therapy when blood was sampled. The CDR3 has 15 residues. Germline assignment: CDR1 SEHNR and CDR2 FQNEAQ (reference sequence). The V gene is TRBV7-9, the J gene TRBJ2-2; 13 positions match TRBD2. The sequenced material came from sorted CD4+, CD8+, or CD8+CD57+ T cells (not recorded which) from PBMCs. This TCR came from a human donor with aplastic anemia. This CDR3 reads CASSSGTSGANEQFF. The CDR3 region has the DNA TGTGCCAGCAGCTCAGGGACTAGCGGGGCCAATGAGCAGTTTTTT.